Listed below are T cell receptor beta chains from one sample, sequenced in a study of T cells in localized non-small cell lung cancer. Data came from immunoSEQ multiplex PCR; TCRdb stores just in-frame clones and leaves some out. The data hold some 35,000 clones, with about 92% observed a single time. The source was peripheral blood, collected before any cancer treatment. Receptor source: a female donor of 60 years or more with stage I lung adenocarcinoma. Both conserved end residues are part of each CDR3.

V gene	J gene	CDR3 protein
TRBV5-1	TRBJ2-5	CASSSGPVFQETQYF
TRBV7-9	TRBJ1-4	CASSPPWTVNEKLFF
TRBV6-6	TRBJ1-6	CASSYSTAQGGSPLHF
TRBV7-6	TRBJ1-1	CASIEMTGVRNTEAFF
TRBV5-1	TRBJ1-1	CASSLGGTGALNTEAFF
TRBV14	TRBJ1-2	CASSQARDDGYTF
TRBV5-6	TRBJ1-2	CASNVDRVVYGYTF
TRBV7-9	TRBJ1-2	CASSSPGQGNGYTF
TRBV5-4	TRBJ1-1	CASSQNWGAPEAFF
TRBV19	TRBJ1-2	CASSITGGESGYTF
TRBV5-6	TRBJ1-2	CASSPGFRDYTF
TRBV29-1	TRBJ2-5	CSVETSGTSRTETQYF
TRBV11-2	TRBJ1-1	CASSYLTEAFF
TRBV5-1	TRBJ2-1	CASNRSAADEQFF
TRBV5-1	TRBJ1-2	CASSLSKNYGYTF
TRBV11-2	TRBJ2-3	CASSLGAPDTQYF
TRBV7-6	TRBJ2-3	CASSLRLAGTTDTQYF
TRBV19	TRBJ2-2	CASSPRRGYSNTGELFF
TRBV27	TRBJ1-2	CASSLSGQGYGYTF
TRBV19	TRBJ2-5	CASSTKSGGEETQYF
TRBV29-1	TRBJ1-1	CSVSLGGLGTEAFF
TRBV21-1	TRBJ1-2	CASSIRPNYGYTF
TRBV29-1	TRBJ2-3	CSVEVGVAGNTDTQYF